This TCR beta chain originates from a study of blood T cell repertoires in COVID-19. As for the study in general: COVID-19 samples, acute and convalescent, were from the United States, Italy and Spain.

Profiling relied on immunoSEQ multiplex PCR, and the TCRdb table lists in-frame clones only, not all of them. Here the sample spans some 500,000 clones, more than 75% being singletons. Self-reported history from a screening survey and questionnaire set each donor's cohort. This receptor was taken from a woman aged 40 to 49 who had recovered from COVID-19. Sequencing was performed on PBMCs or T cells enriched from blood (not recorded which).

The CDR3 region has the DNA TGTGCCAGCTCACCAGGGACTATGGGCTACGAGCAGTACTTC. It specifies CASSPGTMGYEQYF. The genes are TRBV18 and TRBJ2-7, with 7 bases identical to TRBD2. Germline lookup yields CDR1 KGHSH and CDR2 LQKENI. V lost 2 bases to trimming and J lost 3 bases; unmatched junction nucleotides: 4. This CDR3 comprises 14 residues. The full variable domain, completed using reference TRBV18 and TRBJ2-7, is NAGVMQNPRHLVRRRGQEARLRCSPMKGHSHVYWYRQLPEEGLKFMVYLQKENIIDESGMPKERFSAEFPKEGPSILRIQQVVRGDSAAYFCASSPGTMGYEQYFGPGTRLTVT.